This T cell receptor (beta chain) came from a study of CD8 T cells in ankylosing spondylitis. V was pared by 7 bases and J by 2 bases, with 8 bases of the junction left unmatched. The germline gives CDR1 DFQATT, CDR2 SNEGSKA (reference sequence). This CDR3 is built from 14 residues. This clonotype was recorded many times. TCRdb fed the 5' RACE reads into MiXCR, producing one record per CDR3 protein. The sample carries 200,000 to 250,000 distinct CDR3 sequences, under 30% recorded once. This TCR was sampled from a male donor with ankylosing spondylitis or in good health (not recorded which). This chain connects TRBV20-1 to TRBJ2-7; 10 bases are shared with TRBD1. Sequencing used blood, either unsorted or a sorted T cell fraction (not recorded which). The CDR3 coding sequence is TGCAGTGTCGATCCGGGACAGGGGACCTACGAGCAGTACTTC. Translated: CSVDPGQGTYEQYF.